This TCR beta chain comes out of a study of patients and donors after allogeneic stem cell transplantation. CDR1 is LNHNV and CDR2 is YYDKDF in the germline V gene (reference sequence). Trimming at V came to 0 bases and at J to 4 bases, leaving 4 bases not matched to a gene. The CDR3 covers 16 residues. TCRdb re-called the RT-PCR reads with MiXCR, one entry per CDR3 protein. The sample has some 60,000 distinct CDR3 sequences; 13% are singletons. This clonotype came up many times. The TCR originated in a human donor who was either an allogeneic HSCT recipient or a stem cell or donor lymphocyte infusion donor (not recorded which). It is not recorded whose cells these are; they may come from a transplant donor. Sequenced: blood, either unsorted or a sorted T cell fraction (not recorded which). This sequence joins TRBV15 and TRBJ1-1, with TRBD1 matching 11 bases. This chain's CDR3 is CATSREFGTGGTEAFF. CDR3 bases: TGTGCCACCAGCAGAGAATTTGGGACAGGGGGCACTGAAGCTTTCTTT.